The clone carrying this T cell receptor (beta chain) was counted many times. Its antigen is unidentified. The CDR3 sequence is 15 residues long. The V and J ends lost 0 bases and 5 bases, in that order; junction bases with no gene match: 0. From germline, CDR1 is SGHRS and CDR2 YFSETQ. This sample stems from a study of T-cell memory formation after mild COVID-19. Study-level results: The finding that pre-infection memory included some responding clones suggested that cross-reactive memory joined.

TCRdb recomputed calls from the 5' RACE reads with MiXCR, one row per CDR3 protein. This table has approximately 300,000 distinct CDR3 sequences, around 19% appearing once. The sequence was collected from a man younger than 35 who had mild COVID-19 (a few samples of this study predate the infection). Cell type and time point are not known. Sequencing was performed on PBMCs or a T cell subset sorted from them (not recorded which). The genes are TRBV5-1 and TRBJ2-1, with TRBD2 matching over 12 bases. CDR3 nucleotides: TGCGCCAGCAGCTTGGGACTAGCGGGGGACAATGAGCAGTTCTTC. This codes for CASSLGLAGDNEQFF.